One T cell receptor (beta chain) is described in this entry. This CDR3 contains 16 residues. V lost 10 bases and J lost 2, with 19 bases in between. Germline CDR1 SGDLS, CDR2 YYNGEE. This specimen belongs to a study of blood T cell repertoires in COVID-19. The wider study: Spain, Italy and the United States supplied samples that represented acute and convalescent COVID-19. The cDNA or gDNA used as material had been derived from T cells, B-cell-depleted T cells, or PBMCs.

Original methodology: The authors estimated nucleated cell counts from reference gene primer amplification. Only in-frame clones appear in the TCRdb table, and some are missing; sequencing was by immunoSEQ multiplex PCR. V and J calls plus clone size are reproduced from that table; the DNA served to infer D and trimming. The data contain about 91,000 clones, roughly 71% of them singletons. The sequenced sample was peripheral blood. This receptor was obtained from an elderly woman with acute or convalescent COVID-19. The chain combines TRBV9 with TRBJ2-6, with TRBD2 as a possible D gene (7 bases). The CDR3, as DNA: TGTGCCCGCAAACGGGGGGCGGAACCTGGGGCCAACGTCCTGACTTTC. It yields the protein CARKRGAEPGANVLTF.